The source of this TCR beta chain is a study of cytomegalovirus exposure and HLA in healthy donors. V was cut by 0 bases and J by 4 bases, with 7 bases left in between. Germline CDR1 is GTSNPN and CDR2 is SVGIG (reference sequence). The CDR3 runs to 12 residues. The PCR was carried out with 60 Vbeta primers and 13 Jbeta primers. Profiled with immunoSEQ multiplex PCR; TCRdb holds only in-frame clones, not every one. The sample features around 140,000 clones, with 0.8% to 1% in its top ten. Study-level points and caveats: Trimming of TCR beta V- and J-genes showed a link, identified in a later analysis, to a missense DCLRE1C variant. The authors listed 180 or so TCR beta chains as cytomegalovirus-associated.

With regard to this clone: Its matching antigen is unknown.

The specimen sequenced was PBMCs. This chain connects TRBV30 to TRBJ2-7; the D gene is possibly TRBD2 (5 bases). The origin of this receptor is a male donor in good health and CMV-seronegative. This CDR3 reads CAWSVLAYEQYF. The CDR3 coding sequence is TGTGCCTGGAGTGTCCTAGCATACGAGCAGTACTTC. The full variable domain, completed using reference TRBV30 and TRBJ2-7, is SQTIHQWPATLVQPVGSPLSLECTVEGTSNPNLYWYRQAAGRGLQLLFYSVGIGQISSEVPQNLSASRPQDRQFILSSKKLLLSDSGFYLCAWSVLAYEQYFGPGTRLTVT.